The source of this T cell receptor (beta chain) is a study of blood T cell repertoires in COVID-19. This clone was detected only once. This table comes from immunoSEQ multiplex PCR, and its TCRdb copy is limited to in-frame clones, with some not included. The profile shows around 320,000 clones, roughly nine tenths of them singletons. V shed 5 bases and J 3 bases; nucleotides not matched to a gene: 4. Per the germline V gene, CDR1 is SGHRS and CDR2 is YFSETQ. The CDR3 has 14 residues. Exposed study participants had met a COVID-19 case within 2 weeks before entry. This sequence was found in a woman in her 30s who had been exposed to COVID-19. The specimen sequenced was PBMCs or T cells enriched from blood (not recorded which). The chain links TRBV5-1 to TRBJ1-4; TRBD1 aligns across 7 bases. CDR3 in amino acids: CASRGTAANEKLFF. In DNA, the CDR3 is TGCGCCAGCAGGGGGACAGCAGCTAATGAAAAACTGTTTTTT.